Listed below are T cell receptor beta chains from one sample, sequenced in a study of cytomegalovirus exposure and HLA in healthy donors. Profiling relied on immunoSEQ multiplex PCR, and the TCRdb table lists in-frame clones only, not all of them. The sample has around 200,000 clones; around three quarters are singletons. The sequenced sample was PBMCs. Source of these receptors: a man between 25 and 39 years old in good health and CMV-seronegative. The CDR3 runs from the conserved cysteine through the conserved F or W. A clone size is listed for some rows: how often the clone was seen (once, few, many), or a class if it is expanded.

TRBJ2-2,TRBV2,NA,CARRRNTGELFF
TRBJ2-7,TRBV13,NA,CASSRTGEQYF
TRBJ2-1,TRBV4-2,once,CASSDGLADYNEQFF
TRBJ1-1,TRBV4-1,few,CASSQTRTGGTEAFF
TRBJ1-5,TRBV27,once,CASSFWAGDQPQHF
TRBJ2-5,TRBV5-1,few,CASSGGLVAETQYF
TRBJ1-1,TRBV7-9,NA,CASSLASVNTEAFF
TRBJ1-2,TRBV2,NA,CASSPDSANYGYTF
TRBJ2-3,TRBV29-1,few,CSSNTDTQYF
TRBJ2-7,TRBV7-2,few,CASSFASGTGLYEQYF
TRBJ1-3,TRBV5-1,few,CASSWIPGQGGNTIYF
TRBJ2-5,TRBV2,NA,CASSAGLGETQYF
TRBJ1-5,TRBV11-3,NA,CARPTGENQPQHF
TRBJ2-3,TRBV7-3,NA,CASSPAGQGNTDTQYF
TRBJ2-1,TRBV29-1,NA,CSVEGTGEKSDEQFF
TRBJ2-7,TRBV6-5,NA,CASSYSIRGRAYEQYF
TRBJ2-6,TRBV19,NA,CASSMGTGGISNVLTF
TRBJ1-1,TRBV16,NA,CASSQSGQGNTEAFF
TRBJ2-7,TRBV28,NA,CASSTRDRGRSTYEQYF
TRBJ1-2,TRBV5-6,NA,CASTRDNDYGYTF
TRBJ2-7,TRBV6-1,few,CASRGDHYEQYF
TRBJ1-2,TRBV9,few,CASSSGAGGDYGYTF
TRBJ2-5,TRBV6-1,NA,CASSETAVYQETQYF
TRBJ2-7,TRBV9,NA,CASSPQGPYEQYF
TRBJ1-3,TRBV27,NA,CASSPRQGLSSGNTIYF
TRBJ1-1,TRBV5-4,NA,CASSFPGRGNTEAFF
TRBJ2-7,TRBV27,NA,CASSLRAGTFYEQYF
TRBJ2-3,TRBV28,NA,CASSGPTDTQYF
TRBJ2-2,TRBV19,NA,CASSIGITAGELFF
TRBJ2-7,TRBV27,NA,CASSLAAALHYEQYF
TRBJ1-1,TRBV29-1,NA,CSVLRNTEAFF
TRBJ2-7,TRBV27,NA,CATSLGTGGGYEQYF
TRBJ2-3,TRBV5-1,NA,CASSLGSGVTDTQYF
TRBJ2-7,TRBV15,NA,CATSSGTGMYEQYF
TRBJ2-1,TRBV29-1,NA,CSVSGTTNTAYNEQFF
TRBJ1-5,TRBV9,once,CASSVDQDQPQHF
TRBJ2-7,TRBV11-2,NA,CASSELAGRSYEQYF
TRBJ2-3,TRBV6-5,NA,CASSYSRVLDTQYF
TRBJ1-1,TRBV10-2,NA,CASSEAGGAFF
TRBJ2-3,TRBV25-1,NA,CASSPDRTGPSDTQYF
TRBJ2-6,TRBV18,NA,CASSPPGTGANVLTF
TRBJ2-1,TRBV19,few,CASGGLAGGPEQFF
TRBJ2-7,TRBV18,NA,CASSPPSLAGASYEQYF
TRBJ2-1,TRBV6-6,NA,CASSYSAPGNNEQFF
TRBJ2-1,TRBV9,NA,CASSVVYHNEQFF
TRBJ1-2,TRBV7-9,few,CASSIRGANYGYTF
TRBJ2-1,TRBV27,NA,CASSLLYATYNEQFF
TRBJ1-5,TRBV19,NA,CASSHEQGAGNQPQHF
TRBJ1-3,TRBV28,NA,CASSLLTGSPHTIYF
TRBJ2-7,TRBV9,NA,CASSALGGGVNEQYF
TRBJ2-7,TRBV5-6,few,CASSFRGNSYEQYF
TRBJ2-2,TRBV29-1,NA,CSIKTGEGTGELFF